A selection of T cell receptor beta chains follows, all from one sample in a study of T cell responses to AZD1222 COVID-19 vaccine. Libraries were prepared by immunoSEQ multiplex PCR; TCRdb keeps only in-frame clonotypes and omits some of them. The repertoire includes some 150,000 clones, roughly 88% of them detected once, and around 2.1% sits in the top ten. The sample consisted of peripheral blood, taken on day 0 of AZD1222 vaccination. These receptors came from an adult in good health. CDR3s include the opening cysteine and the closing phenylalanine or tryptophan. A D gene is named only where the DNA matches it firmly. Clone size appears in some rows only: once, few, many, or a class for an expanded clone.

DNA	CDR3	V	J	D	size
TGTGCCAGCAGCTCTACCGGGACTCCGGAGCAGTTCTTC	CASSSTGTPEQFF	TRBV5-6	TRBJ2-1	-	-
TGTGCCAGTAGCGAGCGGGGCCACGAGCAGTACTTC	CASSERGHEQYF	TRBV19	TRBJ2-7	TRBD2	few
TGTGCCTGGAGTCCGGGACGGTTTGGTACTGGAAACACCATATATTTT	CAWSPGRFGTGNTIYF	TRBV30	TRBJ1-3	-	-
TGCGCCAGCAGCCAAGTTTCAGGGAGGAATGAAAAACTGTTTTTT	CASSQVSGRNEKLFF	TRBV4-1	TRBJ1-4	-	-
TGTGCCAGCAGCGTAAGCGGGAGGGCCTCAACGCAGTATTTT	CASSVSGRASTQYF	TRBV9	TRBJ2-3	TRBD2	-
TGTGCCATCAGTGAGTCATTACAGGGGGCGAGCACCGGGGAGCTGTTTTTT	CAISESLQGASTGELFF	TRBV10-3	TRBJ2-2	TRBD1	-
TGTGCCAGCAGTTCCTCCGGGACAGCCTACGAGCAGTACTTC	CASSSSGTAYEQYF	TRBV6-2/TRBV6-3	TRBJ2-7	TRBD1	-
TGTGCCAGCAGCTTGGACAGGGGCACTGAAGCTTTCTTT	CASSLDRGTEAFF	TRBV5-4	TRBJ1-1	TRBD1	-
TGCGCCAGCAGCCAGGCGCGGAACTACGAGCAGTACTTC	CASSQARNYEQYF	TRBV4-3	TRBJ2-7	-	-
TGTGCCAGCAGTGAATTGGGTTGGGGCTACACCTTC	CASSELGWGYTF	TRBV2	TRBJ1-2	-	few
TGTGCCAGCAGCTTGTCGACTAGCGGTTTCTCCTACGAGCAGTACTTC	CASSLSTSGFSYEQYF	TRBV5-6	TRBJ2-7	TRBD2	-
TGTGCCAGCAGCTTGGAATTATCCTACGAGCAGTACTTC	CASSLELSYEQYF	TRBV5-6	TRBJ2-7	-	-
TGTGCCAGTCGGGGGGTGATAGCGGAGGGAGGTTCCTTCGGGGATACGCAGTATTTT	CASRGVIAEGGSFGDTQYF	TRBV7-3	TRBJ2-3	TRBD2	-
TGTGCCAGCAGCACGACCGGGACTGCGTCCAATGAGCAGTTCTTC	CASSTTGTASNEQFF	TRBV5-6	TRBJ2-1	-	-
TGTGCCTTAAACCGGGACAGTAATTCACCCCTCCACTTT	CALNRDSNSPLHF	TRBV30	TRBJ1-6	TRBD1	-
TGTGCCAGCAGCCCGAGGATCGGAATTGCCTACGAGCAGTACTTC	CASSPRIGIAYEQYF	TRBV7-8	TRBJ2-7	-	-
TGTGCCAGCAGCGTGACTAGCGGTTACAATGAGCAGTTCTTC	CASSVTSGYNEQFF	TRBV28	TRBJ2-1	TRBD2	-
TGTGCCAGCAGTTACAACGGAGGTTCCTACGAGCAGTACTTC	CASSYNGGSYEQYF	TRBV6-5	TRBJ2-7	-	-
TGTGCCAGCAGTATACAGGGTCCCGATCAGCCCCAGCATTTT	CASSIQGPDQPQHF	TRBV27	TRBJ1-5	-	-
TGTGCCAGCAGTGAACTAGCGGGAGCCTACGAGCAGTACTTC	CASSELAGAYEQYF	TRBV6-1	TRBJ2-7	TRBD2	-
TGTGCCAGCAGCGTAGGTCCGAACGTTGAAGCTTTCTTT	CASSVGPNVEAFF	TRBV9	TRBJ1-1	-	-
TGTGCCATCAGTCCCAACTACGAGCAGTACTTC	CAISPNYEQYF	TRBV10-3	TRBJ2-7	-	-
TGTGCCAGCAGCTTGGGGGACAGGGATAACTATGGCTACACCTTC	CASSLGDRDNYGYTF	TRBV5-5	TRBJ1-2	TRBD1	-
TGTGCCAGTAGTCACACGGTGTTGCGGGCGACCGAAGCTTTCTTT	CASSHTVLRATEAFF	TRBV19	TRBJ1-1	-	-
TGTGCCATCAGGGCAGATACCAATCAGCCCCAGCATTTT	CAIRADTNQPQHF	TRBV10-3	TRBJ1-5	-	-
TGTGCCAGGGCCTACTCTGGAAACACCATATATTTT	CARAYSGNTIYF	TRBV19	TRBJ1-3	-	once
TGTGCCAGCAGTGAGCTGGAGACCCAGTACTTC	CASSELETQYF	TRBV2	TRBJ2-5	-	-
TGTGCCAGCAGCCCGAGCGGCTCCTACGAGCAGTACTTC	CASSPSGSYEQYF	TRBV27	TRBJ2-7	-	few
TGCGCCAGCAGCTTGCTGACTAGCGGGAGTGACGAGCAGTTCTTC	CASSLLTSGSDEQFF	TRBV5-1	TRBJ2-1	TRBD2	once
TGTGCCAGCAGCTTAAGGACTCCCTCCTACAATGAGCAGTTCTTC	CASSLRTPSYNEQFF	TRBV11-2	TRBJ2-1	-	-
TGTGCCAGCAGTTACGAGGGACCGCACACAGATACGCAGTATTTT	CASSYEGPHTDTQYF	TRBV6-5	TRBJ2-3	-	-
TGTGCCAGCAGTTACTCGAGGACGGAGCTTAAATATGGCTACACCTTC	CASSYSRTELKYGYTF	TRBV6-2/TRBV6-3	TRBJ1-2	-	-
TGTGCCTGGAGTGACAGGGAGATGGGCTACACCTTC	CAWSDREMGYTF	TRBV30	TRBJ1-2	-	-
TGTGCCAGCAGCTTGGGAGGACAGCGGAGCGACTCACCCCTCCACTTT	CASSLGGQRSDSPLHF	TRBV5-4	TRBJ1-6	-	-
TGTGCCAGCAGTTCGCCCGGGACAGGGGGCTATGGCTACACCTTC	CASSSPGTGGYGYTF	TRBV28	TRBJ1-2	TRBD1	-
TGTGCCAGCAGTTATAGACAGGGGAACACTGAAGCTTTCTTT	CASSYRQGNTEAFF	TRBV6-6	TRBJ1-1	TRBD1	-
TGTGCCAGCAGTTACCCCCTTGATGAAGCTTTCTTT	CASSYPLDEAFF	TRBV6-2/TRBV6-3	TRBJ1-1	-	-
TGTGCCAGTAGTTTTGGGACAGGGAGTCAGCCCCAGCATTTT	CASSFGTGSQPQHF	TRBV19	TRBJ1-5	TRBD1	-
TGTGCCAGCAGCTTAGGAAGGGGGCGAGAGCAGTACTTC	CASSLGRGREQYF	TRBV11-2	TRBJ2-7	TRBD1	few
TGTGCCAGCAGTGAAGTCGGGCGCCGGTTCACCGGGGAGCTGTTTTTT	CASSEVGRRFTGELFF	TRBV6-1	TRBJ2-2	-	-
TGTGCCAGCCCCCGGGGGGACTACAATGAGCAGTTCTTC	CASPRGDYNEQFF	TRBV7-9	TRBJ2-1	TRBD2	-
TGTGCCAGCAGTGCGATCGACAGGGTGTCTGAAGCTTTCTTT	CASSAIDRVSEAFF	TRBV27	TRBJ1-1	TRBD1	-
TGTGCCAGCAGCCAAGATCCGGGGGGAGCAGATACGCAGTATTTT	CASSQDPGGADTQYF	TRBV14	TRBJ2-3	TRBD2	few
TGTGCCTGGACAGGGGGCCGGTATGGCTACACCTTC	CAWTGGRYGYTF	TRBV30	TRBJ1-2	TRBD1	-
TGTGCCAGCAGCCCCGGCTCCCAGTACCAAGAGACCCAGTACTTC	CASSPGSQYQETQYF	TRBV5-6	TRBJ2-5	-	-
TGTGCCAGCAGTTCCAACTACGAGCAGTACTTC	CASSSNYEQYF	TRBV3-1/TRBV3-2	TRBJ2-7	-	-
TGTGCCAGCAGCACCCAGCTGAACACTGAAGCTTTCTTT	CASSTQLNTEAFF	TRBV12-3/TRBV12-4	TRBJ1-1	-	-
TGTGCCAGCAGTGAGACTAGCGGGGGCTACAATGAGCAGTTCTTC	CASSETSGGYNEQFF	TRBV6-4	TRBJ2-1	TRBD2	few
TGTGCCAGCAGCTTAGCCGTGGCGATACAAGCAAGAAAGAGAGCTAATGAAAAACTGTTTTTT	CASSLAVAIQARKRANEKLFF	TRBV7-2	TRBJ1-4	-	-
TGTGCCAGCAGTTACGTCCGGGACAGGGGGATGGCCTACGAGCAGTACTTC	CASSYVRDRGMAYEQYF	TRBV6-2/TRBV6-3	TRBJ2-7	TRBD1	-
TGTGCCAGCAGTACTATCGGACTCAATTCCCAGCATTTT	CASSTIGLNSQHF	TRBV6-5	TRBJ1-5	-	-
TGTGCCAGCAGCCCCGGACAGAGCCAAAACATTCAGTACTTC	CASSPGQSQNIQYF	TRBV5-4	TRBJ2-4	-	-
TGTGCCTGGAGTGAGGGACAGGGGGCCACAGATACGCAGTATTTT	CAWSEGQGATDTQYF	TRBV30	TRBJ2-3	TRBD1	-
TGTGCCAGCACCCGGACAGGCTCCTACGAGCAGTACTTC	CASTRTGSYEQYF	TRBV27	TRBJ2-7	TRBD1	-
TGTGCCAGCACAATAGGACAGCTTAACTATGGCTACACCTTC	CASTIGQLNYGYTF	TRBV2	TRBJ1-2	-	-
TGTGCCAGCAGCAGTGGGACCGCGAATAATTCACCCCTCCACTTT	CASSSGTANNSPLHF	TRBV9	TRBJ1-6	-	-
TGTGCCAGCAGCTTGGACAGGGGATGGAACGAGCAGTACTTC	CASSLDRGWNEQYF	TRBV5-4	TRBJ2-7	TRBD1	-
TGTGCCAGCAGCGTAGGTTCTCGGGGACTAGCGGGAGGTCGGGGCACCGGGGAGCTGTTTTTT	CASSVGSRGLAGGRGTGELFF	TRBV9	TRBJ2-2	TRBD2	-
TGTGCCAGCAGGAGTCCCTCTGAACAGGACCCTAACTACTACGGCAATGAGCAGTTCTTC	CASRSPSEQDPNYYGNEQFF	TRBV21-1	TRBJ2-1	-	once
TGTGCCAGCAGCTTCACGCCGGGACAGGGTCAAGAGACCCAGTACTTC	CASSFTPGQGQETQYF	TRBV7-9	TRBJ2-5	TRBD1	-